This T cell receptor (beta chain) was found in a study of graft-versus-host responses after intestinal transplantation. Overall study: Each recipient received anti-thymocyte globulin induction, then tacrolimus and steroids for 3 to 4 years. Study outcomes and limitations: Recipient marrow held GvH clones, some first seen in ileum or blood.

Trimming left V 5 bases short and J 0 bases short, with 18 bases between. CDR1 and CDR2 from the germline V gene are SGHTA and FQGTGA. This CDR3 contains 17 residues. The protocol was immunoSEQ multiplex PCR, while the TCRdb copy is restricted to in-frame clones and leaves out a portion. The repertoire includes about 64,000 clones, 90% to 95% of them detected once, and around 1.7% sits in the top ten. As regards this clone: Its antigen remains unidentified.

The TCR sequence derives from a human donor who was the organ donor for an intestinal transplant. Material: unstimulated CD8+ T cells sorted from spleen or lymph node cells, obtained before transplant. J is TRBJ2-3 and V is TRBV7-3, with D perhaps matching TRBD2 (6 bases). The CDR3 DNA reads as TGTGCCAGCAGCCCCACATCGACTAGACGTAGCACAGATACGCAGTATTTT. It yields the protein CASSPTSTRRSTDTQYF. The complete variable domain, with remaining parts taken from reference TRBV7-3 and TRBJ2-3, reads GAGVSQTPSNKVTEKGKYVELRCDPISGHTALYWYRQSLGQGPEFLIYFQGTGAADDSGLPNDRFFAVRPEGSVSTLKIQRTERGDSAVYLCASSPTSTRRSTDTQYFGPGTRLTVL.